The 25 T cell receptor beta chains below come from one sample, sequenced in a study of cytomegalovirus exposure and HLA in healthy donors. Use of 60 Vbeta and 13 Jbeta primers characterized the PCR. Using immunoSEQ multiplex PCR, the repertoire was profiled, and TCRdb retains in-frame clones only, with some absent. This sample has around 83,000 clones; about three quarters occur once, and the top ten carry around 4.4%. The specimen sequenced was PBMCs. These receptors came from a male donor in good health and CMV-seropositive.

J is TRBJ1-4 and V is TRBV7-8, with D perhaps TRBD1 (6 bases). Trimming shortened V by 5 bases and J by 4 bases, and 20 bases separated the two germline ends. Germline V gene data show CDR1 as SGHVS and CDR2 as FQNEAQ. The CDR3 loop spans 17 amino acids. Here the CDR3 reads CASSPTPAGQYNEKLFF. The CDR3, as DNA: TGTGCCAGCAGCCCTACCCCCGCAGGACAGTATAATGAAAAACTGTTTTTT.

This clone was detected a few times. This rearrangement joins TRBV10-2 to TRBJ2-7, with 11 bases fitting TRBD1. Germline V CDR1 and CDR2: WSHSY, SAAADI. V gave up 8 bases and J gave up 0 bases; unmatched junction bases: 6. CDR3 length: 15 amino acids. CDR3 region: CASLPGQGVSYEQYF. The CDR3 DNA follows: TGCGCCAGCCTCCCGGGACAGGGGGTCTCCTACGAGCAGTACTTC.

This clone was seen more than once but under ten times. This chain connects TRBV5-6 to TRBJ2-5; weak D call: TRBD2 (5 bases). Germline V CDR1 and CDR2: SGHDT, YYEEEE. The CDR3 totals 16 residues. The V end lost 0 bases, the J end lost 1 base, and 13 bases lay between the germline ends. The CDR3 sequence is CASSLGGLQTQETQYF. CDR3 in DNA: TGTGCCAGCAGCTTGGGCGGGCTACAAACCCAAGAGACCCAGTACTTC. Full variable domain (rest looked up from reference TRBV5-6 and TRBJ2-5): DAGVTQSPTHLIKTRGQQVTLRCSPKSGHDTVSWYQQALGQGPQFIFQYYEEEERQRGNFPDRFSGHQFPNYSSELNVNALLLGDSALYLCASSLGGLQTQETQYFGPGTRLLVL.

The chain combines TRBV29-1 with TRBJ2-1; D call uncertain. The V gene's germline CDR1 is SQVTM and CDR2 ANQGSEA. This CDR3 spans 12 amino acids. V shed 0 bases and J shed 5 bases, with 5 bases lying between them. CDR3 in DNA: TGCAGCGTTGAAGAAAGAGACAATGAGCAGTTCTTC. Translated: CSVEERDNEQFF.

Only a few counts were recorded for this clone. The chain joins TRBV30 to TRBJ2-7; the match to TRBD1 covers 11 bases. Losses at the gene ends were 2 bases for V and 6 bases for J; bases not matched to a gene: 3. This CDR3 comprises 13 residues. The V gene's germline CDR1 is GTSNPN and CDR2 SVGIG (reference sequence). The CDR3 reads CAWSRDRGTEQYF. In nucleotides, the CDR3 is TGTGCCTGGAGTCGGGACAGGGGGACCGAGCAGTACTTC.

The genes are TRBV5-4 and TRBJ2-5; D is possibly TRBD2 (5 bases). The CDR3 sequence is 13 residues long. The germline V gene encodes CDR1 SGHNT and CDR2 YYREEE (reference sequence). V dropped 0 bases and J dropped 5 bases, with 8 bases sitting between them. This CDR3 reads CASSLDPGETQYF. The CDR3 DNA follows: TGTGCCAGCAGCTTGGATCCGGGGGAGACCCAGTACTTC.

The chain has TRBV9 and TRBJ2-1, with D unresolved. Germline values: CDR1 SGDLS, CDR2 YYNGEE. The CDR3 loop spans 16 amino acids. Trimming shortened V by 3 bases and J by 2 bases, and 15 bases separated the two germline ends. The chain's CDR3 is CASSASYGSAYNEQFF. Written as DNA, the CDR3 is TGTGCCAGCAGCGCCTCCTACGGGTCGGCCTACAATGAGCAGTTCTTC.

The chain uses TRBV18 and TRBJ1-5, with D maybe TRBD1 (6 bases). This CDR3 is 18 amino acids long. CDR1 KGHSH and CDR2 LQKENI come from the germline V gene. Trimming left V 3 bases short and J 0 bases short, with 18 bases between. The CDR3 loop reads CASSPTPRTENSNQPQHF. CDR3 bases: TGTGCCAGCTCACCCACACCTAGGACAGAAAATAGCAATCAGCCCCAGCATTTT.

This clone came up a few times. The chain is built from TRBV5-1 and TRBJ1-1; D perhaps matches TRBD1 (6 bases). Germline assignment: CDR1 SGHRS and CDR2 YFSETQ. V lost 1 base to trimming and J lost 8 bases, with 6 bases between them. The CDR3 contains 11 residues. This CDR3 is CASSLRGEAFF. CDR3 DNA sequence: TGCGCCAGCAGCTTGAGGGGGGAAGCTTTCTTT.

CDR3 sequence (DNA): TGTGCCATCAGTCTAGCGGGAGTCGGAGATACGCAGTATTTT. Its protein product is CAISLAGVGDTQYF. The chain recombines TRBV10-3 with TRBJ2-3; the match to TRBD2 covers 10 bases. Trimming removed 5 bases from V and 5 bases from J; junction bases left unmatched: 4. Germline V gene sequence: CDR1 ENHRY, CDR2 SYGVKD. The CDR3 loop spans 14 amino acids.

J is TRBJ2-5 and V is TRBV5-1; 8 bases align to TRBD1. The germline V gene encodes CDR1 SGHRS and CDR2 YFSETQ. The CDR3 is 16 amino acids. Trimming took 2 bases from V and 0 from J; bases not matched to a gene: 6. DNA of the CDR3: TGCGCCAGCAGCTTAAGGCCAGGGGGCGACCAAGAGACCCAGTACTTC. Translation gives CASSLRPGGDQETQYF.

This chain connects TRBV6-1 to TRBJ1-2; 7 bases line up with TRBD1. Germline CDR1 and CDR2: MNHNS and SASEGT. The V gene end was trimmed by 2 bases and the J gene end by 3 bases; junction bases not matched to a gene: 6. The CDR3 contains 15 residues. CDR3 DNA sequence: TGTGCCAGCAGTGAAAGAACAGGGGCGGACTATGGCTACACCTTC. Protein product: CASSERTGADYGYTF.

This chain connects TRBV7-8 to TRBJ2-1, with TRBD2 matching over 12 bases. The J segment lost 6 bases and the V segment lost 4 bases, leaving 7 bases of the junction unmatched. Germline V gives CDR1 SGHVS, CDR2 FQNEAQ. The CDR3 consists of 16 residues. The CDR3 reads CASSSTGLAGSNEQFF. In nucleotides, the CDR3 is TGTGCCAGCAGCTCCACCGGACTAGCGGGGTCCAATGAGCAGTTCTTC.

The rearrangement joins TRBV5-1 to TRBJ2-3; 9 bases align to TRBD2. This CDR3 has 19 residues. Trimming at V came to 5 bases and at J to 0 bases, leaving 16 bases not matched to a gene. CDR1 and CDR2 from the germline V gene are SGHRS and YFSETQ. The chain's CDR3 is CASSLSAGGVSRSTDTQYF. The CDR3 bases are TGCGCCAGCAGTTTGTCAGCGGGGGGAGTAAGTCGAAGCACAGATACGCAGTATTTT.

The chain carries TRBV7-3 and TRBJ2-3; 10 bases agree with TRBD2. This CDR3 spans 16 amino acids. J gave up 4 bases and V 4 bases, and 8 bases lay outside the gene matches. From germline, CDR1 is SGHTA and CDR2 FQGTGA. Here the CDR3 DNA reads TGTGCCAGCAGCTCAGCGGGACTAGCGAGGTCAGATACGCAGTATTTT. Its translation is CASSSAGLARSDTQYF.

A single count supports this clone. The CDR3 spells CASSNGHSRNTGELFF. CDR3 nucleotides: TGTGCCAGCAGCAATGGACACAGTCGAAACACCGGGGAGCTGTTTTTT. The chain recombines TRBV5-6 with TRBJ2-2; D may be TRBD1 (5 bases). There are 16 residues in the CDR3. Per germline, CDR1 SGHDT and CDR2 YYEEEE. The V end was cut by 4 bases, the J end by 2 bases, with 15 bases between.

This chain joins TRBV5-1 and TRBJ2-3; possible D gene TRBD2, 6 bases. The V gene's germline CDR1 is SGHRS and CDR2 YFSETQ. CDR3 length: 14 amino acids. V lost 0 bases to trimming and J lost 2 bases, with 7 bases between them. The CDR3, as DNA: TGCGCCAGCAGCTTGGGGGACTTCACAGATACGCAGTATTTT. It codes for CASSLGDFTDTQYF.

The rearrangement uses TRBV19 and TRBJ2-3; possibly TRBD1 for D (5 bases). Trimming stripped 0 bases from V and 4 bases from J, with 8 bases between. Germline V CDR1 and CDR2: LNHDA, SQIVND (reference sequence). This CDR3 spans 14 amino acids. The DNA for the CDR3 is TGTGCCAGTAGTATAGATAGGGGTGCAGATACGCAGTATTTT. It encodes CASSIDRGADTQYF.

This clone was observed a few times. The chain recombines TRBV13 with TRBJ1-1; D may be TRBD1 (6 bases). The CDR3 is 14 amino acids. CDR1 and CDR2 from the germline V gene are PRHDT and FYEKMQ (reference sequence). Trimming took 7 bases from V and 4 from J, leaving 16 bases between them. The CDR3 protein is CASTTGNSGTEAFF. CDR3 bases: TGTGCCAGCACCACAGGGAATTCGGGCACTGAAGCTTTCTTT. Full variable domain (remainder filled in from reference TRBV13 and TRBJ1-1): AAGVIQSPRHLIKEKRETATLKCYPIPRHDTVYWYQQGPGQDPQFLISFYEKMQSDKGSIPDRFSAQQFSDYHSELNMSSLELGDSALYFCASTTGNSGTEAFFGQGTRLTVV.

This clone was seen more than once but under ten times. The V gene is TRBV2, the J gene TRBJ1-5, with 9 bases aligning to TRBD1. The germline CDR1 and CDR2 sequences are SNHLY and FYNNEI. The CDR3 contains 15 residues. Unmatched junction bases numbered 3, after V lost 2 bases and J lost 4 bases. CDR3 sequence reads: CASSEWTGENQPQHF. The CDR3 DNA follows: TGTGCCAGCAGTGAATGGACAGGGGAGAATCAGCCCCAGCATTTT.

Only one count was recorded for this clone. This chain connects TRBV5-1 to TRBJ1-2, with TRBD1 as a possible D gene (5 bases). CDR1 and CDR2 from the germline V gene are SGHRS and YFSETQ. This CDR3 has 15 residues. The V gene lost 3 bases and the J gene lost 3 bases, with 15 bases spanning the gap. The CDR3 spells CASSSGWGDYYGYTF. Here the CDR3 DNA reads TGCGCCAGCAGCTCCGGATGGGGGGACTACTATGGCTACACCTTC.

This clone has a single count. The V gene is TRBV19, the J gene TRBJ1-2; D remains ambiguous. V lost 3 bases to trimming and J lost 0 bases, with 14 bases between them. This CDR3 region has 16 residues. The germline V gene encodes CDR1 LNHDA and CDR2 SQIVND (reference sequence). The DNA of the CDR3 is TGTGCCAGTAGTATTACTCCCGGGAAACCTAACTATGGCTACACCTTC. This encodes CASSITPGKPNYGYTF.

This clone occurred a few times. The rearrangement links TRBV5-4 to TRBJ1-3; 10 nucleotides line up with TRBD1. J gave up 3 bases and V 3 bases, and 6 bases lay outside the gene matches. The CDR3 has 16 residues. Germline values: CDR1 SGHNT, CDR2 YYREEE (reference sequence). The chain's CDR3 is CASSSTGGQFGNTIYF. In DNA, the CDR3 is TGTGCCAGCAGCTCGACAGGGGGCCAATTTGGAAACACCATATATTTT.

The CDR3 sequence is CASSEAPGLGETQYF. CDR3 sequence (DNA): TGTGCCAGCAGTGAAGCGCCAGGGCTAGGGGAGACCCAGTACTTC. The chain recombines TRBV6-1 with TRBJ2-5; possibly TRBD1 for D (5 bases). The CDR3 extends over 15 amino acids. The germline V gene has CDR1 MNHNS and CDR2 SASEGT. V dropped 0 bases and J dropped 5 bases, with 13 bases sitting between them.

This rearrangement joins TRBV9 to TRBJ1-2; 8 bases are a match to TRBD1. The J segment lost 4 bases and the V segment lost 3 bases, leaving 5 bases of the junction unmatched. The germline V gene encodes CDR1 SGDLS and CDR2 YYNGEE. The CDR3 covers 14 residues. The CDR3 region has the DNA TGTGCCAGCAGCGAAAATACAGGGGGCTATGGCTACACCTTC. Translating gives CASSENTGGYGYTF.